This note documents a single TCR beta chain sequence. The CDR3 has 16 residues. Germline-derived CDR1 and CDR2 are MDHEN and SYDVKM. Trimming removed 6 bases from V and 1 base from J, with 16 bases in between. The sample is drawn from a study of naive and memory T cell subsets. Two oligonucleotides, mixed equimolar, formed the beta constant-region primer covering TRBC1 and TRBC2. TCRdb re-called the UMI-ligation and nested PCR reads through MiXCR, storing one row per CDR3 protein. The table records 140,000 to 150,000 distinct CDR3 sequences, over 15% of them present only once. What was sequenced was naive CD4+ T cells from blood. The genes are TRBV28 and TRBJ2-1; a possible D gene is TRBD1 (6 bases). The TCR comes from a human donor in good health. The CDR3 DNA sequence: TGTGCCAGCAGGGTACAGGGCCCACCTTCCTACAATGAGCAGTTCTTC. Residues: CASRVQGPPSYNEQFF.